A selection of T cell receptor beta chains follows, all from one sample in a study of cytomegalovirus exposure and HLA in healthy donors. TCRdb's copy holds only in-frame clones and misses some; the assay was immunoSEQ multiplex PCR. The sample includes roughly 190,000 clones, approximately 85% of them seen just once. Sequences were obtained from PBMCs. The receptor source for this set is a woman under 30 in good health and CMV-seronegative. Each CDR3 is given with its conserved first and last residue. A D gene is named only where the DNA matches it firmly. Rows give clone size only sometimes, using once, few, many, or a class for an expanded clone.

abundance	v_gene	j_gene	d_gene	CDR3aa	CDR3nt
few	TRBV6-7	TRBJ2-7	TRBD2	CARTSGVYEQYF	TGTGCCAGAACTAGCGGGGTCTACGAGCAGTACTTC
-	TRBV4-1	TRBJ2-1	TRBD1	CASRGGQGGTYNEQFF	TGCGCCAGCAGGGGAGGACAGGGAGGAACCTACAATGAGCAGTTCTTC
-	TRBV4-1	TRBJ2-3	TRBD2	CASSQDGGSGDTQYF	TGCGCCAGCAGCCAAGATGGCGGGAGTGGGGATACGCAGTATTTT
few	TRBV6-4	TRBJ2-1	-	CASALDIRAPNEQFF	TGTGCCAGCGCTTTGGACATCCGGGCCCCCAATGAGCAGTTCTTC
-	TRBV2	TRBJ2-2	TRBD1	CASSPGGTGELFF	TGTGCCAGCTCGCCAGGGGGCACCGGGGAGCTGTTTTTT
-	TRBV2	TRBJ1-2	TRBD1	CASEINSGGRGYTF	TGTGCCAGCGAAATCAATTCAGGGGGACGGGGCTACACCTTC
once	TRBV30	TRBJ2-3	-	CAWSPGSSNTQYF	TGTGCCTGGAGCCCAGGGTCGTCTAATACGCAGTATTTT
-	TRBV5-4	TRBJ2-2	-	CASSPPPAGRTGELFF	TGTGCCAGCAGCCCTCCACCGGCAGGCCGCACCGGGGAGCTGTTTTTT
-	TRBV29-1	TRBJ2-7	-	CSVEKGQGQYF	TGCAGCGTTGAAAAAGGCCAGGGGCAGTACTTC
-	TRBV10-2	TRBJ1-5	TRBD1	CASSDRGRSQPQHF	TGCGCCAGCAGCGACAGGGGGAGAAGTCAGCCCCAGCATTTT
-	TRBV19	TRBJ1-1	-	CASSLGWLEGPKAFF	TGTGCCAGTAGTCTCGGTTGGTTGGAGGGACCAAAGGCTTTCTTT
-	TRBV7-9	TRBJ2-3	TRBD2	CASSLGTSGSADTQYF	TGTGCCAGCAGCTTAGGGACTAGCGGGAGTGCAGATACGCAGTATTTT
-	TRBV9	TRBJ2-1	TRBD2	CASSVDAGGLYNEQFF	TGTGCCAGCAGCGTAGACGCGGGAGGCTTATACAATGAGCAGTTCTTC
-	TRBV29-1	TRBJ2-4	-	CSVVPPAGGINIQYF	TGCAGCGTTGTGCCCCCTGCAGGGGGGATAAACATTCAGTACTTC
-	TRBV18	TRBJ2-1	-	CASSLRTGQSYNEQFF	TGTGCCAGCTCACTCCGAACAGGGCAGTCCTACAATGAGCAGTTCTTC
-	TRBV5-1	TRBJ2-2	-	CASSEGVGSGELFF	TGCGCCAGCAGCGAGGGTGTAGGGTCCGGGGAGCTGTTTTTT
-	TRBV18	TRBJ1-6	TRBD1	CASSRDRDLHF	TGTGCCAGCTCACGCGACAGGGACCTTCACTTT
-	TRBV4-1	TRBJ2-7	-	CASSQDGMREQYF	TGCGCCAGCAGCCAAGATGGAATGAGGGAGCAGTACTTC
-	TRBV30	TRBJ1-4	TRBD1	CALLQGVDNEKLFF	TGTGCCCTCCTACAGGGGGTGGATAATGAAAAACTGTTTTTT
-	TRBV5-1	TRBJ2-7	-	CASSSGALPYEQYF	TGCGCCAGCAGCTCAGGGGCCCTACCCTACGAGCAGTACTTC
-	TRBV5-1	TRBJ1-2	TRBD1	CASSLDRAIYGYTF	TGCGCCAGCAGCCTGGACAGGGCCATCTATGGCTACACCTTC
-	TRBV27	TRBJ1-4	-	CASSLLMGGEKLFF	TGTGCCAGCAGTTTATTAATGGGAGGAGAAAAACTGTTTTTT
-	TRBV5-1	TRBJ2-3	-	CASSPWTTLLSTDTQYF	TGCGCCAGCAGCCCATGGACTACTCTCCTTAGCACAGATACGCAGTATTTT
-	TRBV30	TRBJ2-4	TRBD2	CAWTAGGNIQYF	TGTGCCTGGACCGCGGGGGGGAACATTCAGTACTTC
-	TRBV7-9	TRBJ1-2	TRBD1	CASSNEGQGARGYTF	TGTGCCAGCAGCAACGAGGGACAGGGGGCGCGAGGCTACACCTTC
-	TRBV7-8	TRBJ2-1	TRBD2	CASSLAQERGGPFF	TGTGCCAGCAGCTTAGCGCAGGAGCGGGGGGGCCCGTTCTTC
-	TRBV11-2	TRBJ2-3	-	CASSLGPGLMTDTQYF	TGTGCCAGCAGCTTAGGGCCGGGACTTATGACAGATACGCAGTATTTT
-	TRBV7-8	TRBJ2-1	TRBD2	CASSLSGGILTEQFF	TGTGCCAGCAGCCTTAGCGGGGGGATTCTCACTGAGCAGTTCTTC
once	TRBV5-6	TRBJ2-7	TRBD2	CASSPLALAGGSGYYEQYF	TGTGCCAGCAGCCCCTTGGCACTAGCGGGAGGCTCAGGCTACTACGAGCAGTACTTC
-	TRBV7-9	TRBJ1-4	TRBD1	CASSSRQGGATNEKLFF	TGTGCCAGCAGCTCCCGACAGGGGGGAGCAACTAATGAAAAACTGTTTTTT
-	TRBV19	TRBJ2-7	-	CASKQQGAYEQYF	TGTGCCAGTAAACAACAGGGAGCCTACGAGCAGTACTTC
-	TRBV19	TRBJ1-1	TRBD1	CASSIQGAETEAFF	TGTGCCAGTAGTATACAGGGGGCTGAAACTGAAGCTTTCTTT
-	TRBV20-1	TRBJ2-7	-	CSVGAYEQYF	TGCAGTGTGGGAGCCTACGAGCAGTACTTC
-	TRBV6-1	TRBJ1-6	TRBD1	CASSEKRGTGSSYNSPLHF	TGTGCCAGCAGTGAAAAAAGGGGGACAGGGAGCTCCTATAATTCACCCCTCCACTTT
few	TRBV11-2	TRBJ2-5	TRBD2	CASSPMGGRQETQYF	TGTGCCAGCAGCCCCATGGGGGGGAGACAAGAGACCCAGTACTTC
-	TRBV2	TRBJ2-6	-	CASSEGTSTSGANVLTF	TGTGCCAGCAGTGAAGGGACATCGACCTCTGGGGCCAACGTCCTGACTTTC
-	TRBV27	TRBJ2-2	TRBD1	CASSLAGGTGELFF	TGTGCCAGCAGTTTGGCAGGGGGCACCGGGGAGCTGTTTTTT
-	TRBV11-2	TRBJ1-1	-	CASSLFGVNTEAFF	TGTGCCAGCAGCTTGTTCGGGGTGAACACTGAAGCTTTCTTT
-	TRBV13	TRBJ1-6	-	CASSYSPAGDNSPLHF	TGTGCCAGCAGCTATTCCCCTGCAGGGGATAATTCACCCCTCCACTTT
-	TRBV4-1	TRBJ1-1	-	CASSQGAVLNTEAFF	TGCGCCAGCAGCCAAGGGGCAGTCCTGAACACTGAAGCTTTCTTT